The next 10 T cell receptor beta chains were all read from a single sample in a study of T-cell reconstitution after alpha-beta-depleted transplantation in children. Study-level results: About two months after transplant, alpha-beta T cells reportedly came from several hundred expanded graft clones.

Researchers prepared the TCRbeta library using unique molecular identifiers, the study reports. TCRdb passed the PCR reads through MiXCR, listing each CDR3 protein once. The sample shows tens of thousands of distinct CDR3 sequences, about 6.8% of them seen only once. These receptors have no known antigen. The specimen comprised peripheral blood, sampled 60 days after TCRalphabeta/CD19-depleted stem cell transplant. Receptors were obtained from a child less than two years old who had a stem cell transplant for acute myeloid leukemia, so the T cells may come from the graft donor.

The rearrangement joins TRBV20-1 to TRBJ2-7, with D possibly TRBD2 on 7 matching bases. Trimming shortened V by 1 base and J by 1 base, and 14 bases separated the two germline ends. This CDR3 region has 15 residues. The germline V gene encodes CDR1 DFQATT and CDR2 SNEGSKA (reference sequence). The CDR3 sequence: CSARVGGGHSYEQYF. As DNA, the CDR3 is TGCAGTGCTAGAGTAGGGGGAGGGCATTCCTACGAGCAGTACTTC.

This clonotype showed up many times. This CDR3 is CSVSFPNYGYTF. As DNA, the CDR3 is TGCAGCGTTTCTTTTCCTAACTATGGCTACACCTTC. The chain links TRBV29-1 to TRBJ1-2; D gene unclear. The CDR3 consists of 12 residues. Trimming shortened V by 5 bases and J by 0 bases, and 7 bases separated the two germline ends. In germline, CDR1 is SQVTM, CDR2 ANQGSEA.

Many counts were recorded for this clonotype. The V call is TRBV12-3 or TRBV12-4, the J call TRBJ2-7; D ambiguous. V was shortened by 4 bases and J by 4 bases, with 14 bases between the two germline ends. The CDR3 is made up of 14 amino acids. This CDR3 reads CASSSTIQRYEQYF. In DNA, the CDR3 is TGTGCCAGCAGTTCTACGATTCAGAGGTACGAGCAGTACTTC.

This clonotype came up many times. The V and J genes are TRBV7-6 and TRBJ2-3, with no clear D. V dropped 4 bases and J dropped 0 bases, with 14 bases sitting between them. The CDR3 sequence is 16 residues long. Germline V lookup: CDR1 SGHVS, CDR2 FNYEAQ. CDR3 residues: CASSSKVGTSTDTQYF. The CDR3 coding sequence is TGTGCCAGCAGCTCAAAGGTCGGCACCAGCACAGATACGCAGTATTTT.

This clonotype was recorded at least ten times. V usage is TRBV27 and J usage is TRBJ2-1; TRBD2 aligns across 12 bases. V shed 3 bases and J 0 bases; nucleotides not matched to a gene: 6. Germline values: CDR1 MNHEY, CDR2 SMNVEV (reference sequence). The CDR3 runs to 18 residues. CDR3 DNA sequence: TGTGCCAGCAGTTTGAGGACTAGCGGGGCGGGCTCCTACAATGAGCAGTTCTTC. Translated, it gives CASSLRTSGAGSYNEQFF.

This clonotype was recorded at least ten times. V and J are TRBV27 and TRBJ2-3; 8 nucleotides align to TRBD1. From germline, CDR1 is MNHEY and CDR2 SMNVEV (reference sequence). With V trimmed by 5 bases and J by 2 bases, 6 bases remained unmatched. The CDR3 runs 15 residues. CDR3 sequence (DNA): TGTGCCAGCAGTACGACAGGGGATCTCACAGATACGCAGTATTTT. It encodes CASSTTGDLTDTQYF.

The table lists this clonotype with a few counts. The chain links TRBV7-9 to TRBJ2-7; 10 nucleotides match TRBD1. Germline-derived CDR1 and CDR2 are SEHNR and FQNEAQ (reference sequence). V was clipped by 6 bases and J by 5 bases; unmatched bases: 7. The CDR3 contains 14 residues. CDR3: CASRTGTGVDEQYF. DNA of the CDR3: TGTGCCAGCAGGACCGGGACAGGGGTTGACGAGCAGTACTTC.

This clonotype was seen repeatedly, ten times or more. The chain links TRBV12-5 to TRBJ1-2; 9 bases align to TRBD1. Looked up from germline, CDR1 is LGHNT and CDR2 is FRNRAP. There are 14 residues in the CDR3. Trimming took 2 bases from V and 8 from J; bases not matched to a gene: 6. The CDR3 DNA is TGTGCTAGTGGTTTGCTGGGACAGGGAGGAGGCTACACCTTC. It translates to CASGLLGQGGGYTF.

This clonotype has a handful of counts. The genes are TRBV4-3 and TRBJ1-2; the D is unclear. Germline V lookup: CDR1 LGHNA, CDR2 YSLEER. Trimming stripped 2 bases from V and 6 bases from J, with 10 bases between. The CDR3 loop spans 13 amino acids. For the CDR3, the DNA is TGCGCCAGCAGCCAATTGCAAGAAGATGGCTACACCTTC. Its protein product is CASSQLQEDGYTF.

This clonotype was detected many times. The CDR3 sequence: CASSYGQGSNEQYF. CDR3 DNA sequence: TGTGCCAGCAGCTACGGACAGGGGAGCAACGAGCAGTACTTC. The V call is TRBV5-5, the J call TRBJ2-7; 9 bases agree with TRBD1. Trimming cost V 3 bases and J 5 bases; bases outside gene matches: 6. The CDR3 is 14 amino acids. In germline, CDR1 is SGHKS, CDR2 YYEKEE (reference sequence).